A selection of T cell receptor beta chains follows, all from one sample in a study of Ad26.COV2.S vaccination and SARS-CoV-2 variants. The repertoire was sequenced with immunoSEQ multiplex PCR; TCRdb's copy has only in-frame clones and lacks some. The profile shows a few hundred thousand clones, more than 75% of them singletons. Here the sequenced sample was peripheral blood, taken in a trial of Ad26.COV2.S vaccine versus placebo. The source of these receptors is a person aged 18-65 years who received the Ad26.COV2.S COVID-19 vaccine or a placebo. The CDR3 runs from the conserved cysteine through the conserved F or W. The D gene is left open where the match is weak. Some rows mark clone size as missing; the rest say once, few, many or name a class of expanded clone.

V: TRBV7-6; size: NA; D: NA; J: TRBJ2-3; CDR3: CASSLAWGNPPGRTDTQYF; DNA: TGTGCCAGCAGCCTGGCATGGGGGAACCCACCCGGGCGGACAGATACGCAGTATTTT
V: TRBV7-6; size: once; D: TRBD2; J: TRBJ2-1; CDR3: CASSTRLATYPNEQFF; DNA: TGTGCCAGCAGCACCCGACTAGCGACCTACCCCAATGAGCAGTTCTTC
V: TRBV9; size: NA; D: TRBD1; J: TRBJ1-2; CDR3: CASSVGVTGDYGYTF; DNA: TGTGCCAGCAGCGTAGGAGTAACAGGGGATTATGGCTACACCTTC
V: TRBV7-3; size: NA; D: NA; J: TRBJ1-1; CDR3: CASSLTGASKMAEAFF; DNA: TGTGCCAGCAGCTTAACTGGGGCAAGTAAAATGGCTGAAGCTTTCTTT
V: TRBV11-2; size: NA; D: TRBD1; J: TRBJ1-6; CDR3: CASSLDPGGSPLHF; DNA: TGTGCCAGCAGCTTAGATCCAGGGGGTTCACCCCTCCACTTT
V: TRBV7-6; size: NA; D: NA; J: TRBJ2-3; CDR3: CASREGGLPSLDTQYF; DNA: TGTGCCAGCAGAGAGGGGGGACTCCCCTCACTAGATACGCAGTATTTT
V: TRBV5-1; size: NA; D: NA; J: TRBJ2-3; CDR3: CASSLGEAGGTDTQYF; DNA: TGCGCCAGCAGCTTAGGTGAAGCCGGGGGCACAGATACGCAGTATTTT
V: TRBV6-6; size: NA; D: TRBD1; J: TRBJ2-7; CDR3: CASSKDRGGSYEQYF; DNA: TGTGCCAGCAGCAAAGACAGGGGGGGATCATACGAGCAGTACTTC
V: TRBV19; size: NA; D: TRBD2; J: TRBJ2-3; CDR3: CASSIAPASGGARDTQYF; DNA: TGTGCCAGTAGTATAGCTCCGGCTAGCGGGGGGGCGAGAGATACGCAGTATTTT
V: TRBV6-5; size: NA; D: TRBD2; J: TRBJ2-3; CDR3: CASSVLAGGTDTQYF; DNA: TGTGCCAGCAGCGTACTAGCGGGGGGCACAGATACGCAGTATTTT
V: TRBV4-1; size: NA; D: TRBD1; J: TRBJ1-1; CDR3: CASSQLGTGPMDTEAFF; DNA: TGCGCCAGCAGCCAACTTGGGACAGGGCCTATGGACACTGAAGCTTTCTTT
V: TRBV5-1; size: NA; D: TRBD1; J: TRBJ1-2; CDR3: CASSLVAGGSYGYTF; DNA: TGCGCCAGCAGCTTGGTGGCAGGGGGATCCTATGGCTACACCTTC
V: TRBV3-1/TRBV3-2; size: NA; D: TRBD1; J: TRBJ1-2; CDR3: CASSPFLDRGDGYTF; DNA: TGTGCCAGCAGCCCCTTCCTGGACAGGGGGGATGGCTACACCTTC
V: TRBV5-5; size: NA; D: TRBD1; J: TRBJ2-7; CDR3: CASSWDRGEQYF; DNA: TGTGCCAGCAGCTGGGACAGGGGCGAGCAGTACTTC
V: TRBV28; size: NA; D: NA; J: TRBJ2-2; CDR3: CASSQDGTPPVGTGELFF; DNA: TGTGCCAGCAGTCAAGACGGGACTCCCCCTGTGGGCACCGGGGAGCTGTTTTTT
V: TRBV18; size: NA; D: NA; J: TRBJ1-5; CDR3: CASSPRAVDSNQPQHF; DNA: TGTGCCAGCTCACCACGCGCTGTTGATAGCAATCAGCCCCAGCATTTT
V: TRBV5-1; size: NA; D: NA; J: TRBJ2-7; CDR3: CASSLEVPPYEQYF; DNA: TGCGCCAGCAGCTTGGAAGTGCCACCCTACGAGCAGTACTTC
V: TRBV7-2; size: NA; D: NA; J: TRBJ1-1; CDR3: CASSLAGGVEAFF; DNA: TGTGCCAGCAGCTTAGCAGGTGGGGTAGAAGCTTTCTTT
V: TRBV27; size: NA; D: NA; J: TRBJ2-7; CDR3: CASSLSNSYEQYF; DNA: TGTGCCAGCAGTTTATCGAACTCATACGAGCAGTACTTC
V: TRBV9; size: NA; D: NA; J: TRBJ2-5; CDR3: CASSAGVTETQYF; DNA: TGTGCCAGCAGCGCGGGGGTGACAGAGACCCAGTACTTC
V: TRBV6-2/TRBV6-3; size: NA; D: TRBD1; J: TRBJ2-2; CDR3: CASSFPTGGTGELFF; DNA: TGTGCCAGCAGTTTCCCGACAGGGGGTACCGGGGAGCTGTTTTTT
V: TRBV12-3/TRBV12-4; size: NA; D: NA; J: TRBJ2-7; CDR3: CASSFIAYEQYF; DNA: TGTGCCAGCAGTTTTATAGCCTACGAGCAGTACTTC
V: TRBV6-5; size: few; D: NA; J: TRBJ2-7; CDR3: CASSYDRRNEQYF; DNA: TGTGCCAGCAGTTACGACAGAAGAAACGAGCAGTACTTC
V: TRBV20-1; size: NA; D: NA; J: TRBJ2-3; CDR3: CSAILSDTQYF; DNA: TGCAGTGCTATTCTATCAGATACGCAGTATTTT
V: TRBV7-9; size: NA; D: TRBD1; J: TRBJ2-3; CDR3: CASTYFGQGGDTQYF; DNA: TGTGCCAGCACCTACTTCGGACAGGGGGGAGATACGCAGTATTTT
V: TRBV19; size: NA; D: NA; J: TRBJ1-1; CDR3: CASSPGTMNTEAFF; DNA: TGTGCCAGTAGTCCAGGGACGATGAACACTGAAGCTTTCTTT
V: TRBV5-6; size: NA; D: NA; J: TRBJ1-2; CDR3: CASSLGGGYGYTF; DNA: TGTGCCAGCAGCTTGGGGGGAGGCTATGGCTACACCTTC
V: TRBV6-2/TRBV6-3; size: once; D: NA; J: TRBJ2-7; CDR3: CASSGVGGRRYEQYF; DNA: TGTGCCAGCAGTGGTGTAGGGGGTAGGAGGTACGAGCAGTACTTC
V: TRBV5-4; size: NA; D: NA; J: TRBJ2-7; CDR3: CASSPRGGAGEQYF; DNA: TGTGCCAGCAGCCCTAGGGGGGGGGCAGGGGAGCAGTACTTC
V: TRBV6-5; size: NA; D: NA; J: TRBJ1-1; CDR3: CASSYPGQFNTEAFF; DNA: TGTGCCAGCAGTTACCCAGGACAGTTTAACACTGAAGCTTTCTTT
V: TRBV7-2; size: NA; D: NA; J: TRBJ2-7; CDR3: CASSTTGRGPLSYEQYF; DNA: TGTGCCAGCAGCACTACCGGCAGGGGCCCCCTCTCCTACGAGCAGTACTTC
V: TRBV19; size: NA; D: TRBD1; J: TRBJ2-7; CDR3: CASSYETGGIYEQYF; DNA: TGTGCCAGTAGTTATGAGACAGGGGGTATCTACGAGCAGTACTTC
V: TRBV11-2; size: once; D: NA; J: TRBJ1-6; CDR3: CASSLDRSSYNSPLHF; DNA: TGTGCCAGCAGCTTAGATCGGAGCTCCTATAATTCACCCCTCCACTTT
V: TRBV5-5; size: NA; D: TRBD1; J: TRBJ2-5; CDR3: CASSPGTGRETQYF; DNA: TGTGCCAGCAGTCCCGGGACAGGGAGAGAGACCCAGTACTTC
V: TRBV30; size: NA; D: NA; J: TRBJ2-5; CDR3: CAWTLGGASGTQYF; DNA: TGTGCCTGGACACTTGGGGGGGCCTCGGGGACCCAGTACTTC
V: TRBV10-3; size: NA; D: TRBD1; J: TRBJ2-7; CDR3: CAISTGTGNYEQYF; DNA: TGTGCCATCAGTACCGGGACAGGGAACTACGAGCAGTACTTC
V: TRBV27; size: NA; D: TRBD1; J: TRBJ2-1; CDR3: CASSLYPGTGIYNEQFF; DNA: TGTGCCAGCAGTTTGTACCCCGGGACAGGGATATACAATGAGCAGTTCTTC
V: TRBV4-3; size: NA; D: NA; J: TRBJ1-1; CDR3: CASSQARTTEAFF; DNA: TGCGCCAGCAGCCAAGCCCGGACAACTGAAGCTTTCTTT
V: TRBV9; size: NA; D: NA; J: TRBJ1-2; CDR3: CASSVVVGDYGYTF; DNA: TGTGCCAGCAGCGTAGTGGTGGGGGACTATGGCTACACCTTC